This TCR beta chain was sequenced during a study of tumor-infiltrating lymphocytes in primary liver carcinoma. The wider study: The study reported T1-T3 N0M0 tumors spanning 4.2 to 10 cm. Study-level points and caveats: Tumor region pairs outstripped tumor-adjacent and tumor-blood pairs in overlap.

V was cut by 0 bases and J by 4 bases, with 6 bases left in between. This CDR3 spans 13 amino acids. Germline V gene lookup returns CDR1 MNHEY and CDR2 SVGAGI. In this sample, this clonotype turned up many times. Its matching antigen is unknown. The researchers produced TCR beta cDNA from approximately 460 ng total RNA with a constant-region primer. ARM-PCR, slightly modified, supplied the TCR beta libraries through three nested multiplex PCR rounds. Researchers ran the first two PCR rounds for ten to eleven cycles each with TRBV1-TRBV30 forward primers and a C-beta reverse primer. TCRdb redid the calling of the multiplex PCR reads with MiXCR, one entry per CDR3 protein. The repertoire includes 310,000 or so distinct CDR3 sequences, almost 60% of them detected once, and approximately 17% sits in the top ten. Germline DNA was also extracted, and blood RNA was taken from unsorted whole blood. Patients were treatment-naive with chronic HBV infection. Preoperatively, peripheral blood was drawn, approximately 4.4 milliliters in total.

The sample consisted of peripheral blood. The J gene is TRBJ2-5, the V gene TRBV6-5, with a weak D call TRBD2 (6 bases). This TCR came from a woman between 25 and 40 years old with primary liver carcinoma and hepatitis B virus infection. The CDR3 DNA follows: TGTGCCAGCAGTTACTCGGGGGGAGAGACCCAGTACTTC. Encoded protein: CASSYSGGETQYF.